A single sample gave rise to the 6 T cell receptor beta chains below, sequenced in a study of shared clonotypes between healthy human individuals. Measured with immunoSEQ multiplex PCR; TCRdb has only the in-frame clones, and not every one. There are roughly 2.5 million clones in the sample; around nine tenths occur only once, and around 0.15% lies in the top ten. The sample taken for sequencing was naive CD4+ T cells sorted from blood. Subset here: CD45RA+ positively selected. Receptor source: a man between 18 and 29 years old in good health.

J is TRBJ1-1 and V is TRBV5-1; no definite D call. V was pared by 1 base and J by 0 bases, with 7 bases between. The germline CDR1 and CDR2 sequences are SGHRS and YFSETQ. The CDR3 is 14 residues long. CDR3 in DNA: TGCGCCAGCAGCTTGCCGGAGTTGAACACTGAAGCTTTCTTT. It translates to CASSLPELNTEAFF.

V usage is TRBV7-9 and J usage is TRBJ1-2, with D uncertain. The germline V gene has CDR1 SEHNR and CDR2 FQNEAQ (reference sequence). This CDR3 is built from 14 residues. V lost 1 base to trimming and J lost 0 bases, with 6 bases between them. The CDR3 loop is CASSLDSTNYGYTF. In nucleotides, the CDR3 is TGTGCCAGCAGCTTAGACAGTACTAACTATGGCTACACCTTC.

The chain couples TRBV6-4 to TRBJ1-1, with D uncertain. CDR3 length equals 14 residues. Germline CDR1 MRHNA, CDR2 SNTAGT. The ends were cut back, 3 bases at V and 5 bases at J, with 13 bases in the middle. CDR3 residues: CASSEYGIGTEAFF. The CDR3 region has the DNA TGTGCCAGCAGTGAATACGGGATTGGAACTGAAGCTTTCTTT.

The rearrangement links TRBV19 to TRBJ1-4; 7 nucleotides match TRBD1. The CDR3 is made up of 14 amino acids. CDR1 and CDR2 (germline): LNHDA, SQIVND (reference sequence). V was pared by 4 bases and J by 13 bases, with 12 bases of the junction left unmatched. CDR3 DNA: TGTGCCAGTAGTACAAAGAAAACAGGGGAAGTACTGTTTTTT. The encoded protein is CASSTKKTGEVLFF.

The chain combines TRBV2 with TRBJ1-6; the D gene is possibly TRBD1 (5 bases). The CDR3 has 15 residues. Germline CDR1 reads SNHLY; CDR2 reads FYNNEI. Trimming cost V 5 bases and J 2 bases, with 10 bases left between them. Here the CDR3 DNA reads TGTGCCAGCAGTTCCAGGGAAACCTATAATTCACCCCTCCACTTT. Translation: CASSSRETYNSPLHF.

This rearrangement joins TRBV6-1 to TRBJ2-2; D ambiguous. The V end was cut by 7 bases, the J end by 7 bases, with 19 bases between. CDR1 and CDR2 from the germline V gene are MNHNS and SASEGT. This CDR3 is 15 amino acids long. CDR3 nucleotides: TGTGCCAGCATCATATTTATAAAGGTGGACGGGGAGCTGTTTTTT. It encodes CASIIFIKVDGELFF.